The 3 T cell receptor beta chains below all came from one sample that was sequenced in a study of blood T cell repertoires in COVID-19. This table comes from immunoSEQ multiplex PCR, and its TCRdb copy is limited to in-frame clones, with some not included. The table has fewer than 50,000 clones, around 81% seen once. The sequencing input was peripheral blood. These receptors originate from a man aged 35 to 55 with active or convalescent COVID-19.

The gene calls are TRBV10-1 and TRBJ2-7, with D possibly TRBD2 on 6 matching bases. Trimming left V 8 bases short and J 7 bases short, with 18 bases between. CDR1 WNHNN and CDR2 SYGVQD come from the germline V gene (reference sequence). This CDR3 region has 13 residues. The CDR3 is CASASRRAGEQYF. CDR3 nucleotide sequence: TGCGCCAGCGCCAGCCGCAGGGCGGGGGAGCAGTACTTC.

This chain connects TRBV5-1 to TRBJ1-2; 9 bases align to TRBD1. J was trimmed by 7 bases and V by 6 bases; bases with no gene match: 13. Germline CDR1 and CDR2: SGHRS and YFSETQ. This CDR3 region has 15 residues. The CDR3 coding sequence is TGCGCCAGCACCCCCCTTCCGGGACAGGGTCTTGGCTACACCTTC. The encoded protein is CASTPLPGQGLGYTF.

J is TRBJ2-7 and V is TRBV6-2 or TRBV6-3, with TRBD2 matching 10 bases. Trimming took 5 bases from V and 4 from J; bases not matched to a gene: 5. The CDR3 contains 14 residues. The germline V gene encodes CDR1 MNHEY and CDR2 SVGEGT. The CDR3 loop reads CASSVTSGVYEQYF. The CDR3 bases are TGTGCCAGCAGTGTCACTAGCGGGGTGTACGAGCAGTACTTC.